Listed below are T cell receptor beta chains from one sample, sequenced in a study of blood T cell repertoires in COVID-19. The data were produced by immunoSEQ multiplex PCR, yet TCRdb's version contains in-frame clones alone and is incomplete. This sample has hundreds of thousands of clones, with around 87% found just once. Sequences were obtained from PBMCs or T cells enriched from blood (not recorded which). The receptors shown here come from a woman aged 18-30 years with acute COVID-19. The CDR3 runs from the conserved cysteine through the conserved F or W.

j_call: TRBJ2-7
v_call: TRBV21-1
cdr3_aa: CASSKVGQTTYEQYF

j_call: TRBJ1-6
v_call: TRBV5-4
cdr3_aa: CASSLRQGGFSYNSPLHF

j_call: TRBJ2-3
v_call: TRBV4-3
cdr3_aa: CASSQGPLHSASSTDTQYF

j_call: TRBJ2-1
v_call: TRBV10-3
cdr3_aa: CAISSPGGRGEQFF

j_call: TRBJ2-3
v_call: TRBV9
cdr3_aa: CASTRGALSTDTQYF

j_call: TRBJ1-5
v_call: TRBV28
cdr3_aa: CASSLYSHGSYGNQPQHF

j_call: TRBJ2-3
v_call: TRBV18
cdr3_aa: CASSRTPGTSGVTDTQYF

j_call: TRBJ2-7
v_call: TRBV6-5
cdr3_aa: CASSYSGGGAWEQYF

j_call: TRBJ2-5
v_call: TRBV7-9
cdr3_aa: CASSLTSDGLEETQYF

j_call: TRBJ2-7
v_call: TRBV5-1
cdr3_aa: CASSPDGGVYEQYF

j_call: TRBJ1-2
v_call: TRBV19
cdr3_aa: CASSYSTGTDYGYTF

j_call: TRBJ1-5
v_call: TRBV7-2
cdr3_aa: CASRPTGMNNQPQHF

j_call: TRBJ1-2
v_call: TRBV6-7
cdr3_aa: CASSYSIGDRGEIGHGYTF

j_call: TRBJ2-3
v_call: TRBV7-8
cdr3_aa: CASSFRSLAGLADTQYF

j_call: TRBJ2-7
v_call: TRBV13
cdr3_aa: CASSSSGRANYEQYF

j_call: TRBJ2-7
v_call: TRBV19
cdr3_aa: CASSINKREQYF

j_call: TRBJ1-2
v_call: TRBV7-9
cdr3_aa: CASSLDTGGYYGYTF

j_call: TRBJ2-1
v_call: TRBV6-5
cdr3_aa: CASRAGSYNEQFF

j_call: TRBJ1-1
v_call: TRBV4-2
cdr3_aa: CASSQDQYGAGTNTEAFF

j_call: TRBJ1-6
v_call: TRBV5-1
cdr3_aa: CASSPDRGGSPLHF

j_call: TRBJ2-1
v_call: TRBV28
cdr3_aa: CASSFPNPGQGADNEQFF

j_call: TRBJ2-7
v_call: TRBV7-8
cdr3_aa: CASSSGAYEQYF

j_call: TRBJ1-2
v_call: TRBV5-8
cdr3_aa: CASSSGEGTRSNYGYTF

j_call: TRBJ2-2
v_call: TRBV11-2
cdr3_aa: CASSLGQGVRTGELFF

j_call: TRBJ1-5
v_call: TRBV3-1/TRBV3-2
cdr3_aa: CASTWGLGGQPQHF

j_call: TRBJ2-3
v_call: TRBV4-2
cdr3_aa: CASSTAAGVQVADTQYF

j_call: TRBJ2-1
v_call: TRBV5-1
cdr3_aa: CASSSRQGHTGNEQFF

j_call: TRBJ2-7
v_call: TRBV6-5
cdr3_aa: CASSSGTTYYEQYF

j_call: TRBJ1-6
v_call: TRBV5-1
cdr3_aa: CASSLGGQERDSPLHF

j_call: TRBJ1-2
v_call: TRBV5-1
cdr3_aa: CASSLEVTGDGYTF

j_call: TRBJ1-1
v_call: TRBV15
cdr3_aa: CATSRGNRDRGPRGTEAFF

j_call: TRBJ2-7
v_call: TRBV27
cdr3_aa: CASSTGTSTYEQYF

j_call: TRBJ2-7
v_call: TRBV19
cdr3_aa: CASTSRNYEQYF

j_call: TRBJ2-4
v_call: TRBV15
cdr3_aa: CATSTRGAGNKNIQYF

j_call: TRBJ2-5
v_call: TRBV18
cdr3_aa: CASSLASGSVETQYF

j_call: TRBJ2-1
v_call: TRBV7-8
cdr3_aa: CASGLSSHNEQFF

j_call: TRBJ1-1
v_call: TRBV14
cdr3_aa: CASSQDYGRGNTEAFF

j_call: TRBJ2-5
v_call: TRBV4-3
cdr3_aa: CASSLGVQETQYF

j_call: TRBJ1-4
v_call: TRBV30
cdr3_aa: CAWSGQAGYEKLFF

j_call: TRBJ1-5
v_call: TRBV19
cdr3_aa: CASSIMHRGRVNQPQHF

j_call: TRBJ2-1
v_call: TRBV18
cdr3_aa: CASSPYAGVSNEQFF

j_call: TRBJ1-2
v_call: TRBV9
cdr3_aa: CASSPDRGYGYTF

j_call: TRBJ1-1
v_call: TRBV2
cdr3_aa: CASSWTGENTEAFF

j_call: TRBJ2-5
v_call: TRBV28
cdr3_aa: CASSFSLGTGNQETQYF

j_call: TRBJ2-3
v_call: TRBV7-7
cdr3_aa: CASSLGRGMADTQYF

j_call: TRBJ2-1
v_call: TRBV3-1/TRBV3-2
cdr3_aa: CASRIGGQAGNNEQFF

j_call: TRBJ1-5
v_call: TRBV27
cdr3_aa: CASRIGVNSNQPQHF

j_call: TRBJ2-1
v_call: TRBV5-1
cdr3_aa: CASSLSYPLAEGFF

j_call: TRBJ1-5
v_call: TRBV5-5
cdr3_aa: CASSLMTGGSQPQHF

j_call: TRBJ2-1
v_call: TRBV4-2
cdr3_aa: CASSPPFGSYNEQFF

j_call: TRBJ2-5
v_call: TRBV2
cdr3_aa: CASSPEETQYF

j_call: TRBJ1-2
v_call: TRBV28
cdr3_aa: CASTGTGVIYGYTF

j_call: TRBJ2-1
v_call: TRBV5-1
cdr3_aa: CASSSAGDEANEQFF

j_call: TRBJ2-7
v_call: TRBV3-1/TRBV3-2
cdr3_aa: CASSFLYEQYF

j_call: TRBJ2-6
v_call: TRBV28
cdr3_aa: CASYSGANVLTF